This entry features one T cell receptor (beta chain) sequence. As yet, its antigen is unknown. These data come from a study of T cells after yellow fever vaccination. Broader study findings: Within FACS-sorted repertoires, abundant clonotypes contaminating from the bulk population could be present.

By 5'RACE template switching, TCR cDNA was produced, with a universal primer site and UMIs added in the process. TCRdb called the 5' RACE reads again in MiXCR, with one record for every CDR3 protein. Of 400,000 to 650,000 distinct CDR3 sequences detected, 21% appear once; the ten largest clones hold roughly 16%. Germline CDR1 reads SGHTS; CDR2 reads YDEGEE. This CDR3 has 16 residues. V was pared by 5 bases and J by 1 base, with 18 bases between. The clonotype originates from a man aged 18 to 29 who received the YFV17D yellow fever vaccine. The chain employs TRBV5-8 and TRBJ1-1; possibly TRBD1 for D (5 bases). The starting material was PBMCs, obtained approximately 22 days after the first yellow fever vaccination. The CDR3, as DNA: TGTGCCAGCAGGGGGGGAGGAGACAGAAAGAACACTGAAGCTTTCTTT. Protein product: CASRGGGDRKNTEAFF.